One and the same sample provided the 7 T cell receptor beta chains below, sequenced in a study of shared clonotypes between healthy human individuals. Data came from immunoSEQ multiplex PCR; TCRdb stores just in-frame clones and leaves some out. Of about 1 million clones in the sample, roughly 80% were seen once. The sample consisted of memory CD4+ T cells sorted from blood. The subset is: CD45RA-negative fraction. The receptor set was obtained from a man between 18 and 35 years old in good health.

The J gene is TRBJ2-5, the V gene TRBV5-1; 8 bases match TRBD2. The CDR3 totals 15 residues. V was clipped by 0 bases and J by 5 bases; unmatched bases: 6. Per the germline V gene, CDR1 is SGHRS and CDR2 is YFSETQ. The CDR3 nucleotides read TGCGCCAGCAGCTTGGTTGGAGCGGGAGTTGAGACCCAGTACTTC. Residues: CASSLVGAGVETQYF.

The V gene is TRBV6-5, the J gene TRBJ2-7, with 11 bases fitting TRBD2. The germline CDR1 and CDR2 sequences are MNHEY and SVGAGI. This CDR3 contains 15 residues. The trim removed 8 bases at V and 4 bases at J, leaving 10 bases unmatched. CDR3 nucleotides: TGTGCCAGCGGCCAAACTAGCGGGGGTAGTTACGAGCAGTACTTC. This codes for CASGQTSGGSYEQYF.

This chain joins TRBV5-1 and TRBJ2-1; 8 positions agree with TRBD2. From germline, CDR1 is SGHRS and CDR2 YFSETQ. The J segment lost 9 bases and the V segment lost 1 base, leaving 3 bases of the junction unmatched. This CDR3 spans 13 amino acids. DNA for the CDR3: TGCGCCAGCAGCTTGAACGGGGGGGCTGAGCAGTTCTTC. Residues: CASSLNGGAEQFF.

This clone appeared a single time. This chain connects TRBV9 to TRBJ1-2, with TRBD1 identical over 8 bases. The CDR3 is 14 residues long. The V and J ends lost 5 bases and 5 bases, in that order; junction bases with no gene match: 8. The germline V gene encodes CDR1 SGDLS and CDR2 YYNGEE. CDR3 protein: CASRADRVSYGYTF. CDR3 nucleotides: TGTGCCAGCAGAGCGGACAGGGTATCTTATGGCTACACCTTC.

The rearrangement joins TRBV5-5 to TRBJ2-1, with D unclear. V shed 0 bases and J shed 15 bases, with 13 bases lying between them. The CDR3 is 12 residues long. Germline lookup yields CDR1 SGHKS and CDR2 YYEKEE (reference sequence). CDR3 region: CASSLDLSRAFF. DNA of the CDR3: TGTGCCAGCAGCTTGGATCTCAGTCGGGCGTTCTTC.

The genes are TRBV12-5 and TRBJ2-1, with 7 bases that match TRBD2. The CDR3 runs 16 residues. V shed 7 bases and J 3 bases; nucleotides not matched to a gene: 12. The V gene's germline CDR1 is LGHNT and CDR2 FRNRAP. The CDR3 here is CASAVTAGSHYNEQFF. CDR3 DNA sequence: TGTGCTAGTGCCGTGACAGCGGGGAGCCACTACAATGAGCAGTTCTTC.

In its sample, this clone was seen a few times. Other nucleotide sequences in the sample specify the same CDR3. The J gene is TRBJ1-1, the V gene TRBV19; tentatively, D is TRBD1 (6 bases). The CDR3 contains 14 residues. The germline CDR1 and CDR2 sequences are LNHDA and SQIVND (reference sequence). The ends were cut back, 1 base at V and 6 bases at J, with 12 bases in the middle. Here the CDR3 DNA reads TGTGCCAGTAGTATAGGTGGGGGCATCGCTGAAGCTTTCTTT. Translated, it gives CASSIGGGIAEAFF.